Presented here are 10 T cell receptor beta chains from one specimen sequenced in a study of type 1 regulatory T cells. Findings and limits, study-wide: Compared with non-Tr1 cells, Tr1 cells showed a narrower TCR repertoire.

No antigen has been assigned to these receptors. TCRdb reprocessed the reads with MiXCR, giving one entry per CDR3 protein. Of 65,000 to 80,000 distinct CDR3 sequences listed, less than 25% are singletons. Sequenced material: cultured type 1 regulatory T (Tr1) cells, either the whole culture or a sorted fraction (not recorded which). The receptors were sampled from a human donor in good health.

This clonotype was seen a few times. CDR3 protein: CSAPLRSVDTQYF. Written as DNA, the CDR3 is TGCAGTGCTCCCCTGAGAAGTGTGGATACGCAGTATTTT. The chain joins TRBV20-1 to TRBJ2-3; D is ambiguous. Germline CDR1 is DFQATT and CDR2 is SNEGSKA (reference sequence). Trimming pared 5 bases from V and 6 bases from J, leaving 15 bases between. The CDR3 is 13 residues long.

This clonotype was recorded at least ten times. The chain is built from TRBV7-2 and TRBJ2-3, with TRBD2 matching over 8 bases. The CDR3 has 16 amino acids. Germline assignment: CDR1 SGHTA and CDR2 FQGNSA. Trimming cost V 2 bases and J 4 bases; bases outside gene matches: 8. The CDR3 protein is CASSLYGLAGADTQYF. DNA of the CDR3: TGTGCCAGCAGCTTATACGGGCTAGCGGGCGCAGATACGCAGTATTTT.

The gene calls are TRBV18 and TRBJ2-7, with TRBD2 identical over 7 bases. The V gene's germline CDR1 is KGHSH and CDR2 LQKENI. The CDR3 has 15 amino acids. After removal of 6 bases from V and 4 bases from J, the junction contained 12 bases not matched to a gene. CDR3 residues: CASSLGGGSGYEQYF. The CDR3 DNA is TGTGCCAGCTCCCTGGGTGGCGGGAGCGGGTACGAGCAGTACTTC.

The chain carries TRBV5-1 and TRBJ1-1; a weak D match, TRBD1 (6 bases). The germline V gene encodes CDR1 SGHRS and CDR2 YFSETQ. The CDR3 totals 15 residues. V lost 4 bases to trimming and J lost 2 bases, with 15 bases between them. CDR3 region: CASSVRSGENTEAFF. DNA for the CDR3: TGCGCCAGCAGCGTTCGTTCAGGGGAAAACACTGAAGCTTTCTTT.

V usage is TRBV27 and J usage is TRBJ2-5; tentatively, D is TRBD1 (6 bases). Germline CDR1 and CDR2: MNHEY and SMNVEV (reference sequence). V was pared by 7 bases and J by 2 bases, with 17 bases between. This CDR3 comprises 15 residues. The CDR3 sequence: CASTPAGARQETQYF. In DNA, the CDR3 is TGTGCCAGCACCCCGGCAGGGGCGAGGCAAGAGACCCAGTACTTC.

This clonotype was observed a handful of times. J is TRBJ1-5 and V is TRBV6-2 or TRBV6-3, with D tentatively TRBD1 (6 bases). The CDR3 covers 15 residues. The V gene lost 7 bases and the J gene lost 3 bases, with 16 bases spanning the gap. From germline, CDR1 is MNHEY and CDR2 SVGEGT. CDR3 region: CASTTRTVLNQPQHF. The CDR3 nucleotides are TGTGCCAGCACAACCCGGACAGTCCTCAATCAGCCCCAGCATTTT.

In its sample, this clonotype is medium-sized (0.01 to 0.1%). The V and J genes are TRBV5-1 and TRBJ2-1; 8 bases line up with TRBD2. Looked up from germline, CDR1 is SGHRS and CDR2 is YFSETQ. J gave up 5 bases and V 2 bases, and 3 bases lay outside the gene matches. The CDR3 has 14 residues. The CDR3, as DNA: TGCGCCAGCAGCTTCCAGCGGGAGAACAATGAGCAGTTCTTC. It specifies CASSFQRENNEQFF.

This clonotype occurred many times. The gene calls are TRBV12-3 or TRBV12-4 and TRBJ2-4; TRBD2 agrees at 8 bases. Trimming took 6 bases from V and 8 from J; bases not matched to a gene: 9. The CDR3 consists of 14 residues. The CDR3 nucleotides read TGTGCCAGCAGCACCAGCGGGAGAGCGGACATTCAGTACTTC. This gives the protein CASSTSGRADIQYF.

This clonotype has only a few counts. The CDR3 loop is CASSLGTSGANNEQFF. CDR3 nucleotides: TGTGCCAGCAGCCTTGGGACTAGCGGGGCAAACAATGAGCAGTTCTTC. This chain joins TRBV5-6 and TRBJ2-1; 13 nucleotides line up with TRBD2. CDR1 and CDR2 from the germline V gene are SGHDT and YYEEEE. The V segment lost 4 bases and the J segment 5 bases; nucleotides outside the gene matches: 6. The CDR3 is 16 amino acids.

This clonotype has a handful of counts. The chain employs TRBV5-1 and TRBJ2-3; tentatively, D is TRBD1 (5 bases). CDR1 and CDR2 from the germline V gene are SGHRS and YFSETQ. Trimming pared 5 bases from V and 2 bases from J, leaving 9 bases between. The CDR3 extends over 13 amino acids. The CDR3 spells CASRETVTDTQYF. CDR3 DNA sequence: TGCGCCAGCAGGGAGACAGTCACAGATACGCAGTATTTT.